A selection of T cell receptor beta chains follows, all from one sample in a study of T-cell reconstitution after alpha-beta-depleted transplantation in children. Each CDR3 protein gets one entry after TCRdb re-called the PCR reads with MiXCR. The table includes about 300,000 distinct CDR3 sequences, about 7.3% detected once. The specimen was peripheral blood, collected 360 days after TCRalphabeta/CD19-depleted stem cell transplant. The receptors here all came from a female patient aged 2-9 years who had a stem cell transplant for Fanconi anemia, so the T cells may come from the graft donor. Both conserved end residues are part of each CDR3. Fields, in order: CDR3 protein, CDR3 DNA, V gene, clone size, D gene, J gene. A D gene is named only where the DNA matches it firmly. Rows may omit the clone size; those that give it use once, few, many or a size class.

CDR3 protein: CASSLARGMNTEAFF
CDR3 DNA: TGCGCCAGCAGCTTGGCCAGGGGCATGAACACTGAAGCTTTCTTT
V gene: TRBV5-1
clone size: NA
D gene: NA
J gene: TRBJ1-1

CDR3 protein: CASSLLVGVAFF
CDR3 DNA: TGTGCCAGCAGTTTATTGGTAGGGGTGGCTTTCTTT
V gene: TRBV12-3/TRBV12-4
clone size: many
D gene: NA
J gene: TRBJ1-1

CDR3 protein: CASRRERGGSYNEQFF
CDR3 DNA: TGTGCCAGCAGGAGGGAGCGGGGGGGCTCCTACAATGAGCAGTTCTTC
V gene: TRBV4-2
clone size: NA
D gene: TRBD2
J gene: TRBJ2-1

CDR3 protein: CSGIGTGGSLSGANVLTF
CDR3 DNA: TGCAGTGGGATTGGGACAGGCGGATCCCTCTCTGGGGCCAACGTCCTGACTTTC
V gene: TRBV20-1
clone size: many
D gene: TRBD1
J gene: TRBJ2-6

CDR3 protein: CASTLIGTENTEAFF
CDR3 DNA: TGTGCCAGCACCCTTATCGGGACCGAGAACACTGAAGCTTTCTTT
V gene: TRBV5-5
clone size: many
D gene: NA
J gene: TRBJ1-1

CDR3 protein: CASSQGGDYEKLFF
CDR3 DNA: TGCGCCAGCAGCCAAGGGGGGGATTATGAAAAACTGTTTTTT
V gene: TRBV4-3
clone size: few
D gene: NA
J gene: TRBJ1-4

CDR3 protein: CSASDKLINQPQHF
CDR3 DNA: TGCAGTGCGAGTGACAAGCTCATCAATCAGCCCCAGCATTTT
V gene: TRBV20-1
clone size: few
D gene: NA
J gene: TRBJ1-5

CDR3 protein: CSASKQKETQYF
CDR3 DNA: TGCAGTGCTAGTAAGCAGAAAGAGACCCAGTACTTC
V gene: TRBV20-1
clone size: NA
D gene: NA
J gene: TRBJ2-5

CDR3 protein: CSVRSRLSPTDTQYF
CDR3 DNA: TGCAGCGTCAGAAGCCGCCTCTCTCCAACAGATACGCAGTATTTT
V gene: TRBV29-1
clone size: many
D gene: NA
J gene: TRBJ2-3

CDR3 protein: CASSPRDSTYNEQFF
CDR3 DNA: TGTGCCAGCTCACCGCGGGACAGCACCTACAATGAGCAGTTCTTC
V gene: TRBV18
clone size: NA
D gene: NA
J gene: TRBJ2-1

CDR3 protein: CASSYGQGRILNSPLHF
CDR3 DNA: TGTGCCAGCAGTTACGGTCAGGGGCGAATCCTAAATTCACCCCTCCACTTT
V gene: TRBV6-5
clone size: NA
D gene: NA
J gene: TRBJ1-6

CDR3 protein: CASSLVGSGGPRTGELFF
CDR3 DNA: TGTGCCAGCAGTTTAGTCGGCAGCGGGGGGCCCCGCACCGGGGAGCTGTTTTTT
V gene: TRBV12-3/TRBV12-4
clone size: many
D gene: TRBD2
J gene: TRBJ2-2

CDR3 protein: CASSPLAGGPKVGELFF
CDR3 DNA: TGCGCCAGCAGCCCCTTAGCGGGGGGGCCGAAAGTCGGGGAGCTGTTTTTT
V gene: TRBV5-1
clone size: many
D gene: TRBD2
J gene: TRBJ2-2

CDR3 protein: CASSELGMNTEAFF
CDR3 DNA: TGTGCCAGCAGTGAATTGGGCATGAACACTGAAGCTTTCTTT
V gene: TRBV2
clone size: few
D gene: NA
J gene: TRBJ1-1

CDR3 protein: CSAIKMERGETGELFF
CDR3 DNA: TGCAGTGCTATCAAAATGGAGCGGGGGGAGACCGGGGAGCTGTTTTTT
V gene: TRBV20-1
clone size: many
D gene: TRBD2
J gene: TRBJ2-2

CDR3 protein: CASSVGGDRNTEAFF
CDR3 DNA: TGTGCCAGCAGCGTAGGAGGGGACAGAAACACTGAAGCTTTCTTT
V gene: TRBV9
clone size: many
D gene: TRBD1
J gene: TRBJ1-1

CDR3 protein: CSAFLKGMNTEAFF
CDR3 DNA: TGCAGTGCTTTCCTTAAGGGGATGAACACTGAAGCTTTCTTT
V gene: TRBV20-1
clone size: NA
D gene: NA
J gene: TRBJ1-1

CDR3 protein: CASSLVISGNTIYF
CDR3 DNA: TGTGCCAGCAGCTTAGTTATCTCTGGAAACACCATATATTTT
V gene: TRBV11-2
clone size: few
D gene: NA
J gene: TRBJ1-3

CDR3 protein: CASSPEEGPGTQYF
CDR3 DNA: TGTGCCAGCTCACCGGAGGAGGGCCCCGGGACCCAGTACTTC
V gene: TRBV18
clone size: NA
D gene: NA
J gene: TRBJ2-5

CDR3 protein: CASVGDTRVPEAFF
CDR3 DNA: TGTGCCAGTGTGGGGGACACAAGGGTCCCTGAAGCTTTCTTT
V gene: TRBV19
clone size: NA
D gene: NA
J gene: TRBJ1-1

CDR3 protein: CASSLGVGEGNNEQFF
CDR3 DNA: TGTGCCAGCAGCTTGGGGGTGGGAGAGGGGAACAATGAGCAGTTCTTC
V gene: TRBV5-5
clone size: NA
D gene: NA
J gene: TRBJ2-1

CDR3 protein: CASSLGTSGGAITGELFF
CDR3 DNA: TGTGCCAGCAGCTTAGGGACTAGCGGGGGGGCAATCACCGGGGAGCTGTTTTTT
V gene: TRBV11-3
clone size: NA
D gene: TRBD2
J gene: TRBJ2-2

CDR3 protein: CASSRFGDYNEQFF
CDR3 DNA: TGTGCCAGTAGTCGCTTCGGGGACTACAATGAGCAGTTCTTC
V gene: TRBV19
clone size: NA
D gene: NA
J gene: TRBJ2-1

CDR3 protein: CASSSRQGDNTGELFF
CDR3 DNA: TGTGCCAGCAGTTCCAGACAGGGGGATAACACCGGGGAGCTGTTTTTT
V gene: TRBV6-5
clone size: many
D gene: TRBD1
J gene: TRBJ2-2

CDR3 protein: CSARGQQSNEKLFF
CDR3 DNA: TGCAGTGCTAGGGGTCAGCAAAGTAATGAAAAACTGTTTTTT
V gene: TRBV20-1
clone size: few
D gene: NA
J gene: TRBJ1-4

CDR3 protein: CASSLICVATNEKLFF
CDR3 DNA: TGTGCCAGCAGCTTGATCTGCGTTGCAACTAATGAAAAACTGTTTTTT
V gene: TRBV11-3
clone size: NA
D gene: NA
J gene: TRBJ1-4

CDR3 protein: CASRGGLAGDNEQFF
CDR3 DNA: TGTGCCAGCAGGGGGGGACTAGCGGGGGACAATGAGCAGTTCTTC
V gene: TRBV2
clone size: few
D gene: TRBD2
J gene: TRBJ2-1

CDR3 protein: CASSYSRQDGAPLHF
CDR3 DNA: TGTGCCAGCAGTTACTCTAGACAGGACGGCGCACCCCTCCACTTT
V gene: TRBV6-5
clone size: many
D gene: NA
J gene: TRBJ1-6

CDR3 protein: CASNDRGAHQPQHF
CDR3 DNA: TGCGCCAGCAACGACAGGGGAGCCCATCAGCCCCAGCATTTT
V gene: TRBV10-2
clone size: many
D gene: TRBD1
J gene: TRBJ1-5

CDR3 protein: CATSQAFASGNTIYF
CDR3 DNA: NA
V gene: TRBV3-2
clone size: once
D gene: NA
J gene: TRBJ1-3

CDR3 protein: CAWGLAGVPRNEQFF
CDR3 DNA: TGTGCCTGGGGACTAGCGGGAGTGCCACGCAATGAGCAGTTCTTC
V gene: TRBV30
clone size: NA
D gene: TRBD2
J gene: TRBJ2-1